The 17 T cell receptor beta chains listed next were all sequenced from one sample in a study of cytomegalovirus exposure and HLA in healthy donors. TCRdb keeps only in-frame clones here, not all; method: immunoSEQ multiplex PCR. The data hold 140,000 to 150,000 clones, with approximately 90% observed a single time. The specimen sequenced was PBMCs. The source is a man aged 18 to 35 in good health and CMV-seronegative.

The V and J genes are TRBV19 and TRBJ2-1, with 7 bases aligning to TRBD2. Germline trimming cut 3 bases from V and 3 bases from J; bases unmatched to any gene: 8. CDR1 and CDR2 (germline): LNHDA, SQIVND (reference sequence). This CDR3 has 16 amino acids. CDR3 sequence reads: CASSITGGGGYNEQFF. DNA for the CDR3: TGTGCCAGTAGTATCACTGGCGGGGGAGGCTACAATGAGCAGTTCTTC.

The chain is built from TRBV6-5 and TRBJ1-5; weak D call: TRBD1 (5 bases). The germline CDR1 and CDR2 sequences are MNHEY and SVGAGI. The CDR3 is 15 residues long. V shed 6 bases and J shed 4 bases, with 16 bases lying between them. In DNA, the CDR3 is TGTGCCAGCAGACGTATGAACAGGCCTAATCAGCCCCAGCATTTT. Its protein is CASRRMNRPNQPQHF.

The chain combines TRBV19 with TRBJ1-4; D is possibly TRBD1 (6 bases). The V end was cut by 3 bases, the J end by 6 bases, with 14 bases between. Germline V gene sequence: CDR1 LNHDA, CDR2 SQIVND (reference sequence). The CDR3 runs to 15 residues. CDR3 sequence reads: CASSMIEGGDEKLFF. CDR3 nucleotides: TGTGCCAGTAGTATGATCGAGGGGGGGGATGAAAAACTGTTTTTT.

V is TRBV12-5 and J is TRBJ2-1; TRBD1 aligns across 7 bases. From germline, CDR1 is LGHNT and CDR2 FRNRAP. Trimming removed 1 base from V and 1 base from J; junction bases left unmatched: 4. The CDR3 covers 16 residues. The CDR3 spells CASGLGGTASYNEQFF. The CDR3 bases are TGTGCTAGTGGTTTGGGAGGGACAGCTTCCTACAATGAGCAGTTCTTC.

This rearrangement joins TRBV7-9 to TRBJ2-7, with 9 bases fitting TRBD2. V was clipped by 3 bases and J by 6 bases; unmatched bases: 6. Germline CDR1 and CDR2: SEHNR and FQNEAQ (reference sequence). The CDR3 runs to 14 residues. CDR3 amino acids: CASSLNSGRGEQYV. CDR3 coding DNA: TGTGCCAGCAGCTTGAATAGCGGGAGAGGCGAGCAGTACGTC.

The chain combines TRBV6-1 with TRBJ1-1; D unclear. The length of the CDR3 is 16 residues. Germline loops: CDR1 MNHNS, CDR2 SASEGT. V lost 3 bases and J 3 bases, leaving 17 bases between the germline ends. CDR3 sequence: CASSERVFRWDTEAFF. The CDR3 bases are TGTGCCAGCAGTGAGAGGGTATTTCGGTGGGACACTGAAGCTTTCTTT.

The CDR3 loop reads CASSPARGEKLFF. The CDR3 DNA sequence: TGTGCCAGCTCACCAGCCCGGGGTGAAAAACTGTTTTTT. The chain combines TRBV18 with TRBJ1-4; D not resolved. V was trimmed by 2 bases and J by 7 bases, leaving 8 bases between them. CDR1 and CDR2 from the germline V gene are KGHSH and LQKENI. This CDR3 is built from 13 residues.

To note about this clone: Other DNA sequences in this specimen translate into the identical CDR3. The J gene is TRBJ1-5, the V gene TRBV11-2; 9 bases align to TRBD1. Looked up from germline, CDR1 is SGHAT and CDR2 is FQNNGV. V shed 3 bases and J 3 bases; nucleotides not matched to a gene: 3. The CDR3 sequence is 15 residues long. CDR3 sequence reads: CASSLGQGPNQPQHF. The CDR3 nucleotides are TGTGCCAGCAGCTTGGGACAGGGTCCCAATCAGCCCCAGCATTTT.

The chain has TRBV7-9 and TRBJ2-3; weak D call: TRBD1 (6 bases). The CDR3 has 13 amino acids. V gave up 6 bases and J gave up 2 bases, with 9 bases separating them. The germline CDR1 and CDR2 sequences are SEHNR and FQNEAQ (reference sequence). The CDR3 reads CASRQGPTDTQYF. In DNA, the CDR3 is TGTGCCAGCAGACAGGGACCCACAGATACGCAGTATTTT.

V gene TRBV6-5 combines with J gene TRBJ2-7; a possible D gene is TRBD2 (5 bases). V lost 0 bases and J 9 bases, leaving 12 bases between the germline ends. CDR3 length: 13 amino acids. Germline V lookup: CDR1 MNHEY, CDR2 SVGAGI. CDR3 in amino acids: CASSYSVLDGQYV. DNA for the CDR3: TGTGCCAGCAGTTACTCTGTACTAGATGGGCAGTACGTC.

The chain carries TRBV29-1 and TRBJ2-3, with a tentative D call TRBD2 (6 bases). The CDR3 covers 15 residues. V dropped 2 bases and J dropped 6 bases, with 18 bases sitting between them. In germline, CDR1 is SQVTM, CDR2 ANQGSEA. The CDR3 region is CSVESRGSGEDTQYF. The CDR3, as DNA: TGCAGCGTTGAAAGTCGCGGATCGGGGGAGGATACGCAGTATTTT.

This sequence joins TRBV2 and TRBJ2-3; TRBD2 matches 8 bases. The CDR3 sequence is 17 residues long. Trimming at V came to 3 bases and at J to 2 bases, leaving 10 bases not matched to a gene. The V gene's germline CDR1 is SNHLY and CDR2 FYNNEI. The DNA of the CDR3 is TGTGCCAGCAGTGATCCCGGGTCTAGCGGGCACACAGATACGCAGTATTTT. This encodes CASSDPGSSGHTDTQYF.

The rearrangement joins TRBV9 to TRBJ1-2; D perhaps matches TRBD1 (6 bases). The germline V gene encodes CDR1 SGDLS and CDR2 YYNGEE. V was clipped by 3 bases and J by 5 bases, with 14 bases between them. CDR3 length equals 14 residues. The CDR3 loop reads CASSGKDRPYGYTF. The CDR3 nucleotides are TGTGCCAGCAGCGGAAAGGACAGACCATATGGCTACACCTTC.

The genes are TRBV7-8 and TRBJ2-7, with D uncertain. The length of the CDR3 is 13 residues. Trimming left V 0 bases short and J 6 bases short, with 9 bases between. CDR1 is SGHVS and CDR2 is FQNEAQ in the germline V gene. The CDR3, as DNA: TGTGCCAGCAGCTTAGCCCCCTTTTCCGAGCAGTACTTC. It specifies CASSLAPFSEQYF.

The chain joins TRBV7-8 to TRBJ2-1; 12 bases align to TRBD2. Trimming took 5 bases from V and 8 from J; bases not matched to a gene: 13. There are 17 residues in the CDR3. Germline values: CDR1 SGHVS, CDR2 FQNEAQ. CDR3 loop: CASSPRGLAGGNHEQFF. In nucleotides, the CDR3 is TGTGCCAGCAGCCCGCGCGGGCTAGCGGGGGGGAACCATGAGCAGTTCTTC.

The chain combines TRBV10-1 with TRBJ1-3, with TRBD1 as a possible D gene (6 bases). The CDR3 runs 17 residues. V was pared by 2 bases and J by 0 bases, with 14 bases between. The V gene's germline CDR1 is WNHNN and CDR2 SYGVQD (reference sequence). The CDR3, as DNA: TGCGCCAGCAGTGAGAATACTGGGACAAACTCTGGAAACACCATATATTTT. This codes for CASSENTGTNSGNTIYF.

This rearrangement joins TRBV5-4 to TRBJ2-3; 7 positions agree with TRBD2. The CDR3 sequence is 16 residues long. Germline lookup yields CDR1 SGHNT and CDR2 YYREEE (reference sequence). V lost 4 bases to trimming and J lost 1 base; unmatched junction nucleotides: 9. DNA for the CDR3: TGTGCCAGCAGCCCGGGAGGCACTAGCGGCACAGATACGCAGTATTTT. This gives the protein CASSPGGTSGTDTQYF.